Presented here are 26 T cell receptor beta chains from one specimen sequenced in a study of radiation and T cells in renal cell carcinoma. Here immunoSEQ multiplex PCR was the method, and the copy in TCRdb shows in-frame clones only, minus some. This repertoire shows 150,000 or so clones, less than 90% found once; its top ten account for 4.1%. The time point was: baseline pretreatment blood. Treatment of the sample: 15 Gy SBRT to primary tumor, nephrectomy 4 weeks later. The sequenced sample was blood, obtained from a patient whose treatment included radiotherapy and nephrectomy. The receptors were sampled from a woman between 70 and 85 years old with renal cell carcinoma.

The CDR3 protein is CASSEALSVTGALGYTF. The CDR3 nucleotides read TGTGCCAGCAGTGAAGCGCTTTCAGTTACAGGGGCTCTTGGCTACACCTTC. The chain recombines TRBV2 with TRBJ1-2, with 7 bases lining up with TRBD1. Trimming cost V 0 bases and J 7 bases; bases outside gene matches: 14. The CDR3 is 17 residues long. Germline V gene data show CDR1 as SNHLY and CDR2 as FYNNEI.

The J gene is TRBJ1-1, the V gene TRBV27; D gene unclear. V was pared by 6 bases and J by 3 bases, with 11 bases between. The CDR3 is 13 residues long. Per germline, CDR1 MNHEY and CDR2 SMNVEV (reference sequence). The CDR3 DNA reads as TGTGCCAGCAGCGGTCGGAGGTACACTGAAGCTTTCTTT. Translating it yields CASSGRRYTEAFF.

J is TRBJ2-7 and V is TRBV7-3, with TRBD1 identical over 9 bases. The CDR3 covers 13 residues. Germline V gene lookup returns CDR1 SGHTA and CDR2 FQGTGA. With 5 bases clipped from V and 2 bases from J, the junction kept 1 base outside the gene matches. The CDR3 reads CASSRDRAYEQYF. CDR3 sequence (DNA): TGTGCCAGCAGCCGGGACAGGGCCTACGAGCAGTACTTC.

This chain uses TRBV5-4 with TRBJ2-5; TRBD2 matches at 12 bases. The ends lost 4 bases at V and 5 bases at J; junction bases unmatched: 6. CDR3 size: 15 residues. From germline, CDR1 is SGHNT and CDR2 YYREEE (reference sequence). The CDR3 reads CASSNPLAGGETQYF. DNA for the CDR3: TGTGCCAGCAGCAACCCCCTAGCGGGGGGGGAGACCCAGTACTTC.

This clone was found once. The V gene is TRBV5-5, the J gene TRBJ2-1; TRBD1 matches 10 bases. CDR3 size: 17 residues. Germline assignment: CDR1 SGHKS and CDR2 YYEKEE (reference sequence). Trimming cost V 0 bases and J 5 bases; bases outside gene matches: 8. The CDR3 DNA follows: TGTGCCAGCAGCTTGGTCGGGACAGGGGCGAAGGACAATGAGCAGTTCTTC. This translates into CASSLVGTGAKDNEQFF.

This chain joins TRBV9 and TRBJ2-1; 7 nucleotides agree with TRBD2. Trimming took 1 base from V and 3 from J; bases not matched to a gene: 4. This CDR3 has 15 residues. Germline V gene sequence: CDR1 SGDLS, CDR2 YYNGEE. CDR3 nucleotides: TGTGCCAGCAGCGTACTCGCGGGGGACTACAATGAGCAGTTCTTC. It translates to CASSVLAGDYNEQFF.

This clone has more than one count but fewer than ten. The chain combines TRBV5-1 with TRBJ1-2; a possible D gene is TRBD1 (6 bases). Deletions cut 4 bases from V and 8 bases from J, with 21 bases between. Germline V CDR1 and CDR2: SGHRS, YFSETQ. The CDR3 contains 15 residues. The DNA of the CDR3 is TGCGCCAGCAGCGATGGGACACCTGTGGCTTGGGGCTACACCTTC. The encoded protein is CASSDGTPVAWGYTF.

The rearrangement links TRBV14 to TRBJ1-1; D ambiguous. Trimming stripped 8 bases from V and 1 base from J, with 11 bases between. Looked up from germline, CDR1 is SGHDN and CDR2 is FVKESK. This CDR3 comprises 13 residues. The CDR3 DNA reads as TGTGCCAGCCTTTGGAACAGGAACACTGAAGCTTTCTTT. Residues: CASLWNRNTEAFF.

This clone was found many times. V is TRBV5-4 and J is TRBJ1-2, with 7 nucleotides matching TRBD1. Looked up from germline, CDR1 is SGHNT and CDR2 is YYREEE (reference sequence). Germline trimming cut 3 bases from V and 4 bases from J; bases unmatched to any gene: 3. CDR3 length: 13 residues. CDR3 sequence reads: CASSSTGLYGYTF. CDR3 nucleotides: TGTGCCAGCAGCTCGACAGGGCTCTATGGCTACACCTTC. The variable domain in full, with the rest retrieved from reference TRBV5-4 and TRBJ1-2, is ETGVTQSPTHLIKTRGQQVTLRCSSQSGHNTVSWYQQALGQGPQFIFQYYREEENGRGNFPPRFSGLQFPNYSSELNVNALELDDSALYLCASSSTGLYGYTFGSGTRLTVV.

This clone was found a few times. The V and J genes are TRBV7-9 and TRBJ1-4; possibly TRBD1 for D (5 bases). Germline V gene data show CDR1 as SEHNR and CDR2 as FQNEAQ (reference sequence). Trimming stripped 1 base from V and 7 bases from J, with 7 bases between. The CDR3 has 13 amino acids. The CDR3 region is CASSLGQTEKLFF. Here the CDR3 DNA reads TGTGCCAGCAGCTTAGGACAGACTGAAAAACTGTTTTTT.

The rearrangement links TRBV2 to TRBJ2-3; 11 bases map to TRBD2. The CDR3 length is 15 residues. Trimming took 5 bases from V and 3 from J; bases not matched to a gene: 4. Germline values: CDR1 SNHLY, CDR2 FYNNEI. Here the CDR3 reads CASSSLAGGTDTQYF. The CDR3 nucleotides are TGTGCCAGCAGTTCTCTAGCGGGGGGTACAGATACGCAGTATTTT.

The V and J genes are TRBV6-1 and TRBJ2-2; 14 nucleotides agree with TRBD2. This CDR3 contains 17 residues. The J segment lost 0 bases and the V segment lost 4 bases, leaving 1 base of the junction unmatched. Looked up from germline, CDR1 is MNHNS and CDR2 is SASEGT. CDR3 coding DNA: TGTGCCAGCAGTGCGACTAGCGGGGGGGCGAACACCGGGGAGCTGTTTTTT. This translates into CASSATSGGANTGELFF.

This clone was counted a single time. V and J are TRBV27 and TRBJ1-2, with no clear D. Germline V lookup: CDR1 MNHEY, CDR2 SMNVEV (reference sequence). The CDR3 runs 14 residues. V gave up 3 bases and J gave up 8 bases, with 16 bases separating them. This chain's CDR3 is CASSLAGSLPGYTF. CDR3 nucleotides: TGTGCCAGCAGTTTGGCCGGGTCTTTACCAGGCTACACCTTC.

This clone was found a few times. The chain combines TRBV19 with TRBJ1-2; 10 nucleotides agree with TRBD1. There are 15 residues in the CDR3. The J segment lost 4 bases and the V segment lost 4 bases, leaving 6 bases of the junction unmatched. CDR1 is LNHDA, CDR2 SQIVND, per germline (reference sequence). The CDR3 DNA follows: TGTGCCAGTAGTACTCGGACAGGGGGGAGCTATGGCTACACCTTC. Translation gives CASSTRTGGSYGYTF.

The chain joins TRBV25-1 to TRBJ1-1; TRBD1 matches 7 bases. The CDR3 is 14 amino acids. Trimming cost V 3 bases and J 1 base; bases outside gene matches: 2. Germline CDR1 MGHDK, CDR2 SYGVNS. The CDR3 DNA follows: TGTGCCAGCAGTGATCGGACAGGGAACACTGAAGCTTTCTTT. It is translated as CASSDRTGNTEAFF. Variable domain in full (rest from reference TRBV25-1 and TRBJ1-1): EADIYQTPRYLVIGTGKKITLECSQTMGHDKMYWYQQDPGMELHLIHYSYGVNSTEKGDLSSESTVSRIRTEHFPLTLESARPSHTSQYLCASSDRTGNTEAFFGQGTRLTVV.

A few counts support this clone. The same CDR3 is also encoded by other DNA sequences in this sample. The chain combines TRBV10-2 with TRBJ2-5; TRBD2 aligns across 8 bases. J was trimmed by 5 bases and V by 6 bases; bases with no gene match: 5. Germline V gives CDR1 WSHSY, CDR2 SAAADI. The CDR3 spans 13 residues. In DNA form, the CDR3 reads TGCGCCAGCAGCCCGACGGGAGGGGAGACCCAGTACTTC. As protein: CASSPTGGETQYF.

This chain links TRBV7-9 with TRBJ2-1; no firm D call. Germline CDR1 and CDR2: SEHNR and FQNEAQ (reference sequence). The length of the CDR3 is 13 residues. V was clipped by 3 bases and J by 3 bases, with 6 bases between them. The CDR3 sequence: CASSLVVYNEQFF. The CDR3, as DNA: TGTGCCAGCAGCTTGGTGGTCTACAATGAGCAGTTCTTC.

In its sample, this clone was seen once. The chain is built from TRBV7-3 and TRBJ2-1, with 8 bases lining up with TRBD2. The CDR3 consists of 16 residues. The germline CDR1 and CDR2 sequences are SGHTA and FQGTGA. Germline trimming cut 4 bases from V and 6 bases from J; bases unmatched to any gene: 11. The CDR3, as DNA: TGTGCCAGCAGCTCCCGGCTCGGGGGGGCCGGCAATGAGCAGTTCTTC. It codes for CASSSRLGGAGNEQFF.

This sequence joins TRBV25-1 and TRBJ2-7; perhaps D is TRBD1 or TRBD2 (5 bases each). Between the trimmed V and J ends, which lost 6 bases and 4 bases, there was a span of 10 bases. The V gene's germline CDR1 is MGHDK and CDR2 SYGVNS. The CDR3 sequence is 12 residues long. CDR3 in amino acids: CASSGTLYEQYF. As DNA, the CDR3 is TGTGCCAGCAGCGGGACCCTTTACGAGCAGTACTTC.

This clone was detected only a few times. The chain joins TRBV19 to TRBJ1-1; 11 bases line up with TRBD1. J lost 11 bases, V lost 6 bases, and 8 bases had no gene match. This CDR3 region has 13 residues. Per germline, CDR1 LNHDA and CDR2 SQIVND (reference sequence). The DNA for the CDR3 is TGTGCCAGTAGACTTGGACAGGGGGCTACGGCTTTCTTT. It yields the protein CASRLGQGATAFF.

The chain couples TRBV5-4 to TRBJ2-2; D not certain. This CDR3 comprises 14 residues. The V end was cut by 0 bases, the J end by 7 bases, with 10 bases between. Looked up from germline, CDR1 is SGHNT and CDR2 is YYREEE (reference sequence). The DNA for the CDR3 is TGTGCCAGCAGCTTGGCCAACGGAGTCGGGGAGCTGTTTTTT. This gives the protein CASSLANGVGELFF. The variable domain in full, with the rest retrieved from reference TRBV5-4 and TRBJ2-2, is ETGVTQSPTHLIKTRGQQVTLRCSSQSGHNTVSWYQQALGQGPQFIFQYYREEENGRGNFPPRFSGLQFPNYSSELNVNALELDDSALYLCASSLANGVGELFFGEGSRLTVL.

The CDR3 loop reads CASSYPTVPNTEAFF. CDR3 DNA sequence: TGTGCCAGCAGTTACCCGACAGTCCCGAACACTGAAGCTTTCTTT. V is TRBV6-5 and J is TRBJ1-1, with D perhaps matching TRBD1 (5 bases). Trimming pared 2 bases from V and 1 base from J, leaving 11 bases between. This CDR3 contains 15 residues. In germline, CDR1 is MNHEY, CDR2 SVGAGI.

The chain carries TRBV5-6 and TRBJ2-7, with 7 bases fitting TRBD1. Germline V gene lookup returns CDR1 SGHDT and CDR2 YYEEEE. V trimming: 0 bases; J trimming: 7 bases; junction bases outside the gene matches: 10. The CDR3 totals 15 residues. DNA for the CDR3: TGTGCCAGCAGCTTGGCCCCCAGGGGGTCGGAGGAGCAGTACTTC. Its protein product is CASSLAPRGSEEQYF.

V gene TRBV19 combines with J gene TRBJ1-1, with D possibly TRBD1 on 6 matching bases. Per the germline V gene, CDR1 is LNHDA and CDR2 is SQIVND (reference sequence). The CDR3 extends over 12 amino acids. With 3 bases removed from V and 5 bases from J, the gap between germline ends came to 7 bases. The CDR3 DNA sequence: TGTGCCAGTAGTATTCAGGGGACTGAAGCTTTCTTT. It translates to CASSIQGTEAFF.

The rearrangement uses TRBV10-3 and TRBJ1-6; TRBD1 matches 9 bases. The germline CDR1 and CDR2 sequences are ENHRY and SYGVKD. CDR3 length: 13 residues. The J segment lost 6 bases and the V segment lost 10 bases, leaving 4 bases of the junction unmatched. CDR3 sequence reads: CATRTGANSPLHF. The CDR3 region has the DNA TGTGCCACCCGGACAGGGGCTAATTCACCCCTCCACTTT.

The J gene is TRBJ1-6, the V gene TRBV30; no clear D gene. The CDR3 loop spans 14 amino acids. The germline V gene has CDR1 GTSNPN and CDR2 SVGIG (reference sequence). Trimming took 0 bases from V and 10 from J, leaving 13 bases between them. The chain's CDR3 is CAWSVRGSVSPLHF. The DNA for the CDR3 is TGTGCCTGGAGTGTACGCGGGAGTGTGTCACCCCTCCACTTT.